The entry below gives a single T cell receptor beta chain sequence along with its context. This clone occurred once. The clone's antigen remains unknown. The sample holds no much larger clone one base away, and base qualities are not on file. Whole blood was collected in K2EDTA tubes by collaborating institutions according to the institutions' own protocols. For TCRbeta analysis, collaborators shipped samples in one of three forms: frozen whole blood, isolated PBMCs, or DNA extracted from either of those sample types. Counted from cysteine to phenylalanine, this CDR3 has 15 amino acids. The DNA shown is the 45-base CDR3, in frame from base 1. CDR1 MNHNY and CDR2 SVGAGI are derived from the germline V gene (reference sequence). V and J lose 6 bases and 8 bases, and a span of 22 bases separates them. TCRbeta CDR3 regions were amplified from genomic DNA using the immunoSEQ Assay, a bias-controlled multiplex PCR. The paper's processing steps were these. The number of nucleated cells in each sample was estimated by amplification of reference gene primers within the assay. To quantify the absolute abundance of each unique TCRbeta CDR3 rearrangement, sequence reads were collapsed and filtered. For each sample, productive Simpson clonality was calculated as the square root of Simpson's diversity index across productive rearrangements. TCRdb carries this immuneACCESS record with in-frame sequences only. Its versions omit some clonotypes, under half of them owing to an unresolved V gene in the studies checked, with the rest unexplained. That table furnishes V, J and clone size, whereas the DNA furnished D and trimming. Counted in this sample were nearly 80,000 clones; 82% of them appeared once. The ten largest account for about 35% of the sample.

This record belongs to a study of blood T cell repertoires in COVID-19 (dated by TCRdb to about 2020). Study-wide context: Samples from collaborators originated in the United States, Italy and Spain and spanned both the acute and convalescent phases of COVID-19. Where available, HLA class I and class II types were taken from metadata supplied by the sample provider and were not determined by assay-based typing. The material from the prospective study consisted of cDNA or gDNA derived from T cells, B-cell-depleted T cells, or PBMCs. Deeply sampled blood TCRbeta repertoires from subjects exposed to, actively infected with, or recovered from COVID-19 were included in the dataset. The repertoires were released in a freely available public database intended as a resource for research on the immune response to SARS-CoV-2. The samples were drawn from the first 160 participants of the ongoing ImmuneRACE study and from about 1,200 subjects provided by 6 global collaborators. The sample metadata nearly always contained a de-identified subject ID, COVID-19 status, age in years and sex. Study-wide conclusions, independent of this receptor: Clinical and demographic metadata were provided uncurated, with the amount varying by source and participant.

This receptor was identified in an older woman with acute or convalescent COVID-19. The sequencing sample was made of peripheral blood. Rearrangement joined TRBV6-6 to TRBJ1-2; the best D guess is TRBD1, with 6 bases matching. The CDR3 region reads CASSPNDRTDGGYTF. The DNA sequence is as follows: TGTGCCAGCAGCCCAAACGACAGGACCGACGGGGGCTACACCTTC.